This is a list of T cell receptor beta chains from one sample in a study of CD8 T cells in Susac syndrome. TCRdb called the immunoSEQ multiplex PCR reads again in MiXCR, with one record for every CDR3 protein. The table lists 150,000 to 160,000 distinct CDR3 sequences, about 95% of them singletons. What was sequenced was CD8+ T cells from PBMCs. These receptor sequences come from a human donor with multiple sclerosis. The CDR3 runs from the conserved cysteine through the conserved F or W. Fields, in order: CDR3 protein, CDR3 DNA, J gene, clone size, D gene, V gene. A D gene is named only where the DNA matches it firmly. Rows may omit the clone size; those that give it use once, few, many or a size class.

CASSEAMSGGKETQYF TGTGCCAGCAGTGAAGCGATGTCAGGGGGCAAGGAGACCCAGTACTTC TRBJ2-5 . TRBD1 TRBV6-1
CSVAGNGGPVDTQYF TGCAGCGTGGCCGGGAACGGGGGACCAGTAGATACGCAGTATTTT TRBJ2-3 . . TRBV29-1
CASSQFGLEFWYGYTF TGTGCCAGCAGCCAATTTGGACTGGAGTTTTGGTATGGCTACACCTTC TRBJ1-2 . . TRBV7-9
CAWRQNRVLDGYTF TGTGCCTGGAGACAGAACAGGGTTCTCGATGGCTACACCTTC TRBJ1-2 . . TRBV30
CASSYKQGADGYTF TGTGCCAGCAGTTACAAGCAGGGGGCCGATGGCTACACCTTC TRBJ1-2 . TRBD1 TRBV6-5
CASRNPGQGYYEQFF TGTGCCAGCAGAAACCCGGGACAGGGGTACTATGAGCAGTTCTTC TRBJ2-1 . TRBD1 TRBV7-2
CASRSGELFF TGTGCCAGCCGGTCCGGGGAGCTGTTTTTT TRBJ2-2 . . TRBV12-3/TRBV12-4
CASIKRTVGFF TGTGCCAGCATTAAGAGGACAGTAGGGTTCTTC TRBJ2-1 once . TRBV2
CASRPALGYGYTF TGTGCCAGCAGGCCAGCCCTTGGGTATGGCTACACCTTC TRBJ1-2 . . TRBV7-6
CAWRAGASSYNEQFF TGTGCCTGGAGAGCGGGGGCGAGCTCCTACAATGAGCAGTTCTTC TRBJ2-1 . TRBD2 TRBV30
CASSRMRVWSEQFF TGTGCCAGCAGCCGGATGCGGGTTTGGAGTGAGCAGTTCTTC TRBJ2-1 . . TRBV7-2
CASSAGTRPDTQYF TGTGCCAGTAGTGCCGGGACTAGGCCAGATACGCAGTATTTT TRBJ2-3 . TRBD2 TRBV19
CASKGRMNTEAFF TGTGCCAGCAAGGGGCGGATGAACACTGAAGCTTTCTTT TRBJ1-1 once . TRBV2
CASSQEQGGYTF TGTGCCAGCAGCCAAGAGCAGGGTGGCTACACCTTC TRBJ1-2 . . TRBV14
CAWLPSGASTDTQYF TGTGCCTGGCTCCCTAGCGGGGCATCCACAGATACGCAGTATTTT TRBJ2-3 . TRBD2 TRBV30
CAWGTGTGGNEQYF TGTGCCTGGGGGACCGGGACAGGGGGCAACGAGCAGTACTTC TRBJ2-7 . TRBD1 TRBV30
CSATGDSYGTEAFF TGCAGTGCTACTGGGGACAGTTATGGCACTGAAGCTTTCTTT TRBJ1-1 . TRBD1 TRBV20-1
CASSLGLVGELFF TGTGCCAGCAGCTTAGGCCTCGTAGGGGAGCTGTTTTTT TRBJ2-2 . . TRBV13
CASRPRTANYGYTF TGTGCCAGCAGACCTCGGACGGCTAACTATGGCTACACCTTC TRBJ1-2 . . TRBV28
CASSLGSSTDTQYF TGTGCCAGCAGCTTGGGGAGTAGCACAGATACGCAGTATTTT TRBJ2-3 . . TRBV5-6
CASSERRMVLRQGETQYF TGTGCCAGCAGTGAACGGAGAATGGTGCTCCGGCAGGGTGAGACCCAGTACTTC TRBJ2-5 . . TRBV2
CASSSDSQSSYEQYF TGCGCCAGCAGCTCGGACAGCCAGAGCTCCTACGAGCAGTACTTC TRBJ2-7 . . TRBV5-1
CASSQDTLGNEGYEQYF TGTGCCAGCAGCCAAGACACCTTGGGGAATGAAGGCTACGAGCAGTACTTC TRBJ2-7 . . TRBV3-1
CASSFQGALGYGYTF TGTGCCAGCAGCTTCCAGGGGGCGCTGGGCTATGGCTACACCTTC TRBJ1-2 . TRBD1 TRBV11-2
CSARLRTTLINYGYTF TGCAGTGCCAGACTTCGGACCACGCTTATTAACTATGGCTACACCTTC TRBJ1-2 . . TRBV20-1
CASSYPGRTYEQYF TGTGCCAGCAGTTACCCCGGACGGACCTACGAGCAGTACTTC TRBJ2-7 . . TRBV12-3/TRBV12-4
CASSVGTGGSPLHF TGTGCCAGCAGTGTCGGGACAGGGGGTTCACCCCTCCACTTT TRBJ1-6 . TRBD1 TRBV27
CASSLTSVGRDNEQFF TGTGCCAGCAGCTTAACGTCGGTAGGGAGGGACAATGAGCAGTTCTTC TRBJ2-1 . TRBD2 TRBV7-3
CASSLSVGLRETQYF TGTGCCAGCAGTTTATCGGTTGGGCTACGGGAGACCCAGTACTTC TRBJ2-5 . . TRBV12-3/TRBV12-4
CSARSGAEQYF TGCAGTGCTAGATCGGGGGCCGAGCAGTACTTC TRBJ2-7 . . TRBV20-1
CSARGPGTENTGELFF TGCAGTGCTAGAGGCCCCGGGACAGAAAACACCGGGGAGCTGTTTTTT TRBJ2-2 . TRBD1 TRBV20-1